The clone carrying this T cell receptor (beta chain) appeared a few times. As yet, its antigen is unknown. The data were taken from a study of blood T cells in healthy people across ages. General study results and limits: Per million T cells, the diversity of TCR beta decreased roughly linearly as age advanced.

A second PCR of roughly 7 to 11 cycles used a sample-barcoded 5' primer and a J-beta primer mix. TCRdb re-analysed the 5' RACE reads in MiXCR, keeping a single row per CDR3 protein. The top ten hold 17% of the sample, which has 850,000 or so distinct CDR3 sequences, 29% seen once. Germline V gives CDR1 SGHKS, CDR2 YYEKEE (reference sequence). V shed 2 bases and J shed 6 bases, with 26 bases lying between them. CDR3 size: 19 residues. The chain recombines TRBV5-5 with TRBJ2-2; TRBD2 is a possible D gene (6 bases). This TCR derives from a woman of 80 years or more in good health. Sequencing input: blood. CDR3 amino acids: CASSFTGTHISEGAGELFF. The CDR3 DNA follows: TGTGCCAGCAGCTTTACCGGGACTCATATTTCTGAGGGTGCCGGGGAGCTGTTTTTT. Using reference TRBV5-5 and TRBJ2-2 for the parts outside the CDR3, the full variable domain is DAGVTQSPTHLIKTRGQQVTLRCSPISGHKSVSWYQQVLGQGPQFIFQYYEKEERGRGNFPDRFSARQFPNYSSELNVNALLLGDSALYLCASSFTGTHISEGAGELFFGEGSRLTVL.